This T cell receptor beta chain is from a study of control samples from healthy donors and cancer patients. Germline CDR1 and CDR2: LGHDT and YNNKEL (reference sequence). V was pared by 3 bases and J by 4 bases, with 20 bases of the junction left unmatched. This CDR3 spans 22 amino acids. The protocol was immunoSEQ multiplex PCR, while the TCRdb copy is restricted to in-frame clones and leaves out a portion. Here the sample spans tens of thousands of clones, approximately 89% being singletons. V usage is TRBV3-1 (or the pseudogene TRBV3-2) and J usage is TRBJ2-2; the match to TRBD2 covers 13 bases. The receptor's source is a woman in her 30s in good health. The sample taken for sequencing was blood. The CDR3 sequence: CASSQKKTPGLAGRPVTGELFF. The CDR3 DNA follows: TGTGCCAGCAGCCAGAAGAAAACCCCGGGACTAGCGGGACGCCCAGTCACCGGGGAGCTGTTTTTT.